The count of the clone carrying this T cell receptor (beta chain) is one. In germline, CDR1 is SGHVS, CDR2 FNYEAQ. J lost 6 bases, V lost 2 bases, and 5 bases had no gene match. The CDR3 covers 15 residues. The sample belongs to a study of blood T cell repertoires in COVID-19. TCRdb keeps only in-frame clones here, not all; method: immunoSEQ multiplex PCR. The sample comprises about 210,000 clones, over 75% of which are singletons, and approximately 7.2% rests with the top ten. This rearrangement joins TRBV7-6 to TRBJ1-4; 8 bases are a match to TRBD1. Sequenced input: PBMCs or T cells enriched from blood (not recorded which). The receptor's source is a man aged 25-40 years in a cohort exposed to, infected with or recovered from COVID-19 (not recorded which). In DNA form, the CDR3 reads TGTGCCAGCAGCTTACGGACAGGGCGAGATGAAAAACTGTTTTTT. Translating it yields CASSLRTGRDEKLFF.